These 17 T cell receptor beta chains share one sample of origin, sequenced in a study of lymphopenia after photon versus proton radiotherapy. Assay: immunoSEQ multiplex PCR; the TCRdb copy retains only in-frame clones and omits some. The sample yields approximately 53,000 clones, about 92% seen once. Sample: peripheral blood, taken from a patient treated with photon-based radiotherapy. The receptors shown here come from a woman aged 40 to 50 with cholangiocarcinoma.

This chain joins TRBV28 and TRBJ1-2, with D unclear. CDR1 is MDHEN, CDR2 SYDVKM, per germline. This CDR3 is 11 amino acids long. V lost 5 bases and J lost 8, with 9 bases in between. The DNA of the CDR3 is TGTGCCAGCAGTACACCTCGGGGCTACACCTTC. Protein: CASSTPRGYTF.

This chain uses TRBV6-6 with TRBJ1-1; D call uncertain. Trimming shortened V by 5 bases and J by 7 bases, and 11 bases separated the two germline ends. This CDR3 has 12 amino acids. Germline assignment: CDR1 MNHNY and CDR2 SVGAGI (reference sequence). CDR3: CASSPPEGEAFF. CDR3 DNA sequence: TGTGCCAGCAGTCCCCCGGAGGGTGAAGCTTTCTTT.

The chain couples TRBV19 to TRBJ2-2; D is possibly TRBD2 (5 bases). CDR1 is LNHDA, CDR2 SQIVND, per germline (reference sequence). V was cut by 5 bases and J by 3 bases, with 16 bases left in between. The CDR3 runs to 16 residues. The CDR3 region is CASSVRTGRDTGELFF. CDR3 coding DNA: TGTGCCAGTAGTGTCAGGACTGGACGGGACACCGGGGAGCTGTTTTTT.

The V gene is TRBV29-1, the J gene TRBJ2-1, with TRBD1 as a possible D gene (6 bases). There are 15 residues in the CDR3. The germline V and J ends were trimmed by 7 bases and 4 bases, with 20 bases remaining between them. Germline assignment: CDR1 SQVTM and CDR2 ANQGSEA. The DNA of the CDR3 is TGCAGCGCAACACAAGGACAGCTCCTTTACAATGAGCAGTTCTTC. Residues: CSATQGQLLYNEQFF.

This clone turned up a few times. CDR3 sequence reads: CASSYGQGMNTEAFF. As DNA, the CDR3 is TGTGCCAGCAGTTACGGACAGGGCATGAACACTGAAGCTTTCTTT. The chain uses TRBV27 and TRBJ1-1, with 8 bases identical to TRBD1. Germline V gives CDR1 MNHEY, CDR2 SMNVEV (reference sequence). V shed 4 bases and J 0 bases; nucleotides not matched to a gene: 4. This CDR3 has 15 amino acids.

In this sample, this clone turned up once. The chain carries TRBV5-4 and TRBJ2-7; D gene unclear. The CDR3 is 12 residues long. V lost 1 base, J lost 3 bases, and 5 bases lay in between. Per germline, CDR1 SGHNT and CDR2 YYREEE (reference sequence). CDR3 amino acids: CASSLTHYEQYF. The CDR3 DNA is TGTGCCAGCAGCTTGACGCACTACGAGCAGTACTTC.

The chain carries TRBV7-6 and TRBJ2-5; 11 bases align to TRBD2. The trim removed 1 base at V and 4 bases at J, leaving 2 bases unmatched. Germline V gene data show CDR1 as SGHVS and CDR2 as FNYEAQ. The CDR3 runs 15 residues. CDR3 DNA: TGTGCCAGCAGCTTAGGAACTAGCGGGGGAGAGACCCAGTACTTC. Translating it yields CASSLGTSGGETQYF.

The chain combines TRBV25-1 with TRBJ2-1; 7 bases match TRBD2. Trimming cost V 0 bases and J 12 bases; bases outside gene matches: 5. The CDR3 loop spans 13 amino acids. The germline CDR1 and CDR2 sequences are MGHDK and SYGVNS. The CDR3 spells CASSEYRAGAQFF. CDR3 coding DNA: TGTGCCAGCAGTGAATATAGGGCGGGAGCGCAGTTCTTC.

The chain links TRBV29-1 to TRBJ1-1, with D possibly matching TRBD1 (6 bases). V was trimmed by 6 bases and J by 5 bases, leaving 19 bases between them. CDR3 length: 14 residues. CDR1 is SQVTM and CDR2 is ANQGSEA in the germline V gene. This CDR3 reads CSVSVQGRGTEAFF. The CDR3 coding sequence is TGCAGCGTCTCCGTCCAGGGGCGGGGGACTGAAGCTTTCTTT.

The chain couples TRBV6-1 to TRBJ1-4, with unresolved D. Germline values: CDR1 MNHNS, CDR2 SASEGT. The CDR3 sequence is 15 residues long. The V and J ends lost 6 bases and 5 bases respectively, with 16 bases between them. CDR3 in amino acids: CASSPGPTLNEKLFF. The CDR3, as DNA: TGTGCCAGCAGCCCTGGACCTACTTTAAATGAAAAACTGTTTTTT.

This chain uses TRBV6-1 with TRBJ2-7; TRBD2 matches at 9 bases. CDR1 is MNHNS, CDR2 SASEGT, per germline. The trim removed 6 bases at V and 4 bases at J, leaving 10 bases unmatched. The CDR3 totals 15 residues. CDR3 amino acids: CASSFRAGGPYEQYF. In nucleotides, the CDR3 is TGTGCCAGCAGCTTCCGAGCGGGGGGCCCGTACGAGCAGTACTTC.

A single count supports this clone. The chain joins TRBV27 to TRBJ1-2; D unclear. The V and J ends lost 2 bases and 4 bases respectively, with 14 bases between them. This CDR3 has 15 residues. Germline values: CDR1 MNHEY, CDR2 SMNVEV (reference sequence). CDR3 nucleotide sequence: TGTGCCAGCAGTTTAGAAGGCGCACCCGTCTATGGCTACACCTTC. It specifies CASSLEGAPVYGYTF.

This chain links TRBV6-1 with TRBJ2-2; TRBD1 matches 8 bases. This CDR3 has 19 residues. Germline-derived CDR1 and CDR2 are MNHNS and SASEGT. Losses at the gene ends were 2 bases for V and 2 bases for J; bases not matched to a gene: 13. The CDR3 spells CASSEQFGTGLFNTGELFF. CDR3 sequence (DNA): TGTGCCAGCAGTGAACAATTCGGGACAGGTCTTTTCAACACCGGGGAGCTGTTTTTT.

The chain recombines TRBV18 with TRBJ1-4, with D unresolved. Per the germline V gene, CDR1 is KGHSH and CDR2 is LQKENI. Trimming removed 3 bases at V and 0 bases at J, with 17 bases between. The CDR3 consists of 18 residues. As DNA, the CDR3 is TGTGCCAGCTCACCCTCCGGTACAGCTTTCTCAACTAATGAAAAACTGTTTTTT. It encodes CASSPSGTAFSTNEKLFF.

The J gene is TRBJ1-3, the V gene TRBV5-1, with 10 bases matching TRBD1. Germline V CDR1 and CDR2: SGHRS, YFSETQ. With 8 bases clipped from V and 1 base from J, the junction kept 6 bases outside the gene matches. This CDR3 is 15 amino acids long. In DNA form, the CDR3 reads TGCGCCAGTACCCCGGGACAGGGGTCTGGAAACACCATATATTTT. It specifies CASTPGQGSGNTIYF. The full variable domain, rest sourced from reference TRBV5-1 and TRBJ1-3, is KAGVTQTPRYLIKTRGQQVTLSCSPISGHRSVSWYQQTPGQGLQFLFEYFSETQRNKGNFPGRFSGRQFSNSRSEMNVSTLELGDSALYLCASTPGQGSGNTIYFGEGSWLTVV.

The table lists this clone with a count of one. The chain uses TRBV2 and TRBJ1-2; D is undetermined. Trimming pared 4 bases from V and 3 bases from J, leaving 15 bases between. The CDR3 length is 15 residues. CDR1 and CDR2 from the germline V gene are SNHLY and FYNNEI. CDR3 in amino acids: CASSGQTGEDYGYTF. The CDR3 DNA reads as TGTGCCAGCAGTGGTCAGACTGGGGAGGACTATGGCTACACCTTC.

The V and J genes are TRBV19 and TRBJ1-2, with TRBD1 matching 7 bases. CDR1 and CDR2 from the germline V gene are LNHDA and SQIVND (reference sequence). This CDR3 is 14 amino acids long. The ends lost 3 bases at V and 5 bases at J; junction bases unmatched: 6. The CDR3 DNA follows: TGTGCCAGTAGTATCATCGGGACAGCTTATGGCTACACCTTC. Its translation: CASSIIGTAYGYTF.